These T cell receptor beta chains were read from a single sample in a study of blood T cell repertoires in COVID-19. Generated by immunoSEQ multiplex PCR, the TCRdb table keeps only in-frame clones and is missing some. This repertoire shows 390,000 or so clones, 83% found once; its top ten account for roughly 5.1%. The specimen sequenced was PBMCs or T cells enriched from blood (not recorded which). These receptors all stem from a woman between 50 and 59 years old who had recovered from COVID-19. CDR3s include the opening cysteine and the closing phenylalanine or tryptophan. A D gene is named only where the DNA matches it firmly. Clone size is shown for a subset of rows, as once, few, many or a class of expanded clone.

V	size	J	D	CDR3	DNA
TRBV7-9	-	TRBJ1-4	-	CASSLVRTNEKLFF	TGTGCCAGCAGCTTAGTGAGAACGAATGAAAAACTGTTTTTT
TRBV4-2	-	TRBJ1-1	-	CASSQQGLSEAFF	TGTGCCAGCAGCCAGCAGGGTCTCTCGGAAGCTTTCTTT
TRBV9	-	TRBJ1-2	-	CASSARLGSYGYTF	TGTGCCAGCAGCGCCCGACTCGGATCCTATGGCTACACCTTC
TRBV13	-	TRBJ2-1	-	CASSSRFPRDVPYNEQFF	TGTGCCAGCAGCTCCCGCTTTCCACGGGATGTTCCCTACAATGAGCAGTTCTTC
TRBV9	-	TRBJ2-1	-	CASSVVIGAGSYNEQFF	TGTGCCAGCAGCGTAGTTATAGGGGCCGGATCCTACAATGAGCAGTTCTTC
TRBV20-1	-	TRBJ1-2	-	CSASFTGRGYTF	TGCAGTGCTAGTTTTACAGGACGGGGCTACACCTTC
TRBV19	-	TRBJ1-1	-	CASSIIRFGRDKMNTEAFF	TGTGCCAGTAGTATAATTAGGTTCGGTAGGGACAAAATGAACACTGAAGCTTTCTTT
TRBV7-2	-	TRBJ1-2	-	CASSLDRTNYGYTF	TGTGCCAGCAGCTTGGACAGAACTAACTATGGCTACACCTTC
TRBV18	-	TRBJ2-2	TRBD1	CASSPPGTGSTGELFF	TGTGCCAGCTCACCGCCCGGGACAGGGAGCACCGGGGAGCTGTTTTTT
TRBV7-9	-	TRBJ1-2	TRBD1	CASSQTGGYGYTF	TGTGCCAGCAGCCAGACAGGGGGCTATGGCTACACCTTC
TRBV5-4	-	TRBJ2-5	TRBD2	CASSLPAGGEGETQYF	TGTGCCAGCAGCTTACCAGCGGGGGGTGAGGGAGAGACCCAGTACTTC
TRBV7-9	once	TRBJ1-1	TRBD1	CASGQGMSTEAFF	TGTGCCAGCGGACAGGGGATGAGCACTGAAGCTTTCTTT
TRBV5-5	-	TRBJ2-1	TRBD2	CASSPDIGAGGLLEQFF	TGTGCCAGCAGCCCCGACATCGGGGCGGGAGGGCTCCTTGAGCAGTTCTTC
TRBV6-6	-	TRBJ1-1	-	CASSYRDKNTEAFF	TGTGCCAGCAGTTACAGGGACAAGAACACTGAAGCTTTCTTT
TRBV19	-	TRBJ1-2	-	CASSMSGPFYGYTF	TGTGCCAGTAGTATGTCAGGGCCGTTCTATGGCTACACCTTC
TRBV29-1	-	TRBJ2-2	TRBD1	CSAIAGTANTGELFF	TGCAGCGCAATTGCCGGGACAGCTAACACCGGGGAGCTGTTTTTT
TRBV19	-	TRBJ1-4	-	CASHSSAGVGLFF	TGTGCCAGTCATTCATCGGCGGGTGTGGGACTGTTTTTT
TRBV3-1/TRBV3-2	-	TRBJ1-5	TRBD1	CASSPGQDRAQHF	TGTGCCAGCAGCCCGGGACAGGATCGAGCCCAGCATTTT
TRBV5-5	-	TRBJ1-1	TRBD1	CASSLEGAILNTEAFF	TGTGCCAGCAGCTTGGAGGGGGCCATCTTGAACACTGAAGCTTTCTTT
TRBV5-4	-	TRBJ2-3	-	CASSLFPDAGPTDTQYF	TGTGCCAGCAGCTTGTTCCCTGATGCGGGGCCCACAGATACGCAGTATTTT
TRBV29-1	-	TRBJ1-5	-	CSAVDSHNQPQHF	TGCAGCGCCGTGGACAGCCACAATCAGCCCCAGCATTTT